This TCR beta chain was documented in a study of blood T cells in healthy people across ages. General study results and limits: Naive T cell percentage showed a strong correlation with TCR beta diversity. Higher diversity, along with more naive CD4+ cells, distinguished long-lived donors from aged donors.

Germline V gives CDR1 SGHTA, CDR2 FQGNSA. The CDR3 loop spans 15 amino acids. V dropped 5 bases and J dropped 0 bases, with 12 bases sitting between them. A second PCR of 7 to 11 cycles used a sample-barcoded 5' primer and a J-beta primer mix. TCRdb analysed the 5' RACE reads with MiXCR anew, one entry per CDR3 protein. The data show 700,000 to 1,000,000 distinct CDR3 sequences, 40% to 50% seen once. About this clonotype: Its specificity is not known.

Each donor supplied roughly 9.1 milliliters of peripheral blood. Total RNA extracted from each sample amounted to at least 6 micrograms. This chain links TRBV7-2 with TRBJ2-3, with D hard to call. Sample: blood. The receptor was isolated from a man between 60 and 70 years old in good health. DNA for the CDR3: TGTGCCAGCAGCCGTGTGGGTACTAGCACAGATACGCAGTATTTT. As protein: CASSRVGTSTDTQYF. The complete variable domain, with remaining parts taken from reference TRBV7-2 and TRBJ2-3, reads GAGVSQSPSNKVTEKGKDVELRCDPISGHTALYWYRQSLGQGLEFLIYFQGNSAPDKSGLPSDRFSAERTGGSVSTLTIQRTQQEDSAVYLCASSRVGTSTDTQYFGPGTRLTVL.